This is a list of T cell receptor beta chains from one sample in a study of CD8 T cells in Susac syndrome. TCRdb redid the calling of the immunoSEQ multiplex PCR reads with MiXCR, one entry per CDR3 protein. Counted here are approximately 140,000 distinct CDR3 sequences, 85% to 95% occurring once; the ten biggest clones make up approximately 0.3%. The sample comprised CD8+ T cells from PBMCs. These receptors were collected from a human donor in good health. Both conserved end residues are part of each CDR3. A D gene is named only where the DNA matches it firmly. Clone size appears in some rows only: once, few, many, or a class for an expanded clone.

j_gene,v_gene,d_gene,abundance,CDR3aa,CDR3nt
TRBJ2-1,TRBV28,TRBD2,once,CASSFAGVEINEQFF,TGTGCCAGCAGTTTCGCGGGAGTGGAGATCAATGAGCAGTTCTTC
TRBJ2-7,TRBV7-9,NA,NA,CASSSTGSYEQYF,TGTGCCAGCAGCTCCACAGGCTCCTACGAGCAGTACTTC
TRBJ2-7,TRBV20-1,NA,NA,CSARDGTSYEQYF,TGCAGTGCTAGAGATGGGACTTCCTACGAGCAGTACTTC
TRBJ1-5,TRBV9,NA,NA,CASSVEAYSNQPQHF,TGTGCCAGCAGCGTAGAGGCCTATAGCAATCAGCCCCAGCATTTT
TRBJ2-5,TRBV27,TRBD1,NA,CASTSQGREQYF,TGTGCCAGCACCTCACAGGGGAGAGAGCAGTACTTC
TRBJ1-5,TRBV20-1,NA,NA,CSATTGYNQPQHF,TGCAGTGCTACCACAGGGTACAATCAGCCCCAGCATTTT
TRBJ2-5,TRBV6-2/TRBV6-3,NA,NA,CASSSSDPGETQYF,TGTGCCAGCAGTTCAAGCGACCCGGGGGAGACCCAGTACTTC
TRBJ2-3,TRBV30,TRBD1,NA,CAWSRTGGTTDTQYF,TGTGCCTGGAGTCGCACAGGGGGCACCACAGATACGCAGTATTTT
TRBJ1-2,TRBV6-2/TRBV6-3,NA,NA,CASSYLTAGANYGYTF,TGTGCCAGCAGTTACTTAACAGCGGGGGCTAACTATGGCTACACCTTC
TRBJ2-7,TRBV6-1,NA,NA,CASSEEGAYEQYF,TGTGCCAGCAGTGAAGAAGGTGCCTACGAGCAGTACTTC
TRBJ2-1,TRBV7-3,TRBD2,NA,CASSLLAGEYNEQFF,TGTGCCAGCAGCTTACTAGCGGGAGAGTACAATGAGCAGTTCTTC